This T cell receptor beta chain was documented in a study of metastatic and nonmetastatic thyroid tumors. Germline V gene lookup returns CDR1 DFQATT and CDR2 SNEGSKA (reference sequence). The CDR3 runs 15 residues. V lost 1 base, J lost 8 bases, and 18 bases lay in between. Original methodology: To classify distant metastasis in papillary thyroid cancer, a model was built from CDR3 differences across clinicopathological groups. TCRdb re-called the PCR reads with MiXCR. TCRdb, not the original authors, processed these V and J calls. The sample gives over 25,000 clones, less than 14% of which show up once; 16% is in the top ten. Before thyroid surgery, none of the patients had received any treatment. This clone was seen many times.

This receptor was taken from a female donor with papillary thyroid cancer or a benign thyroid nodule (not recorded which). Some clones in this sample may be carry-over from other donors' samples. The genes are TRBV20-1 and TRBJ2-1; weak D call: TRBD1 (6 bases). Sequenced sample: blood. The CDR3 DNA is TGCAGTGCTAGAGCCGGGACACTGATTCGCGATGAGCAGTTCTTC. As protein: CSARAGTLIRDEQFF.